The TCR beta chain described here comes from a study of blood T cells in healthy people across ages. Study outcomes and limitations: Higher naive T cell percentage went strongly together with higher TCR beta diversity. Aged donors had fewer naive CD4+ cells and lower diversity than long-lived donors.

The use of a sample-barcoded 5' primer and a J-beta primer mix characterized a second PCR of roughly 6 to 11 cycles. Researchers report that a template-switch adaptor with 12 random nucleotides tagged each cDNA molecule. TCRdb reprocessed the 5' RACE reads via MiXCR and lists one record per CDR3 protein. The data show fewer than 900,000 distinct CDR3 sequences, 43% seen once. As concerns this clonotype: Its target is not known.

The CDR3 has 13 amino acids. Trimming removed 1 base at V and 7 bases at J, with 8 bases between. This TCR was sampled from a woman aged 55-69 years in good health. The chain links TRBV12-3 or TRBV12-4 to TRBJ1-5, with D maybe TRBD1 (5 bases). The sequenced material came from blood. CDR3 DNA: TGTGCCAGCAGTTTAGACGGGACCCAGCCCCAGCATTTT. It encodes CASSLDGTQPQHF.